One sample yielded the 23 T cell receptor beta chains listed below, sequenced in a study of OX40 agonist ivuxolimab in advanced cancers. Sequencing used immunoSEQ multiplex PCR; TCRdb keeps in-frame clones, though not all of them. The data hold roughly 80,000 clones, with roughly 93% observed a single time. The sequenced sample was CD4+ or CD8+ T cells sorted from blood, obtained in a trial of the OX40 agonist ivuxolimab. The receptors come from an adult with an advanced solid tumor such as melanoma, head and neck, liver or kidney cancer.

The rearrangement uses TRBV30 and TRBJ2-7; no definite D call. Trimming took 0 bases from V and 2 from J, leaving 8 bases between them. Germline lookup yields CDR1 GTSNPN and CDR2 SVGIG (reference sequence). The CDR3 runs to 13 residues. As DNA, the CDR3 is TGTGCCTGGAGTGTGAGGACCCCCTACGAGCAGTACTTC. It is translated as CAWSVRTPYEQYF.

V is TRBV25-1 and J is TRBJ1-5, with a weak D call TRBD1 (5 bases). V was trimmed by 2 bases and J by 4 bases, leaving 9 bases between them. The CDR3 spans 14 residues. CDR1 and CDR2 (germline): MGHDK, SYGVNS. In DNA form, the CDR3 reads TGTGCCAGCAGTGAACTAGGGGAAAATCAGCCCCAGCATTTT. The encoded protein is CASSELGENQPQHF.

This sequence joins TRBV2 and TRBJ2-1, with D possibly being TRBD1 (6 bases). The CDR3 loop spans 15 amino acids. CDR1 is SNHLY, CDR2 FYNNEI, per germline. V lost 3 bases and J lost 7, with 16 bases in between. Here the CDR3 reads CASSEVRGRRNEQFF. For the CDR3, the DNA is TGTGCCAGCAGTGAGGTCAGGGGAAGGAGGAATGAGCAGTTCTTC.

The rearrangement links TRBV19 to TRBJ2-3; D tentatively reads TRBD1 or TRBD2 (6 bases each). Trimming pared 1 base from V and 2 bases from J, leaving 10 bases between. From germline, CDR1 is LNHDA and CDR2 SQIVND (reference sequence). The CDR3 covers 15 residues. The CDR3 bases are TGTGCCAGTAGTATAGGATCGGGGGCCACAGATACGCAGTATTTT. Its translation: CASSIGSGATDTQYF.

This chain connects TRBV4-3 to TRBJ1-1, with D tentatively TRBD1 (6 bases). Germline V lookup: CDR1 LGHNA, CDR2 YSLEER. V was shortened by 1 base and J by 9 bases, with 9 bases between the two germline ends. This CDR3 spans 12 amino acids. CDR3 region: CASSQGGGQAFF. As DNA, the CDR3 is TGCGCCAGCAGCCAAGGTGGGGGCCAAGCTTTCTTT.

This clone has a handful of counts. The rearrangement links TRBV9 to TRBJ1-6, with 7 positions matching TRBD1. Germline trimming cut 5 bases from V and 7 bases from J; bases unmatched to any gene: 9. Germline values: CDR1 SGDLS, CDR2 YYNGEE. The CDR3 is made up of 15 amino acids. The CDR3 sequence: CASSDGRGQNSPLHF. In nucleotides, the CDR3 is TGTGCCAGCAGTGATGGGAGGGGACAGAATTCACCCCTCCACTTT.

CDR3 sequence: CASSLGVGGGGYGYTF. The CDR3, as DNA: TGTGCCAGCAGCTTGGGCGTAGGGGGAGGGGGTTATGGCTACACCTTC. This chain joins TRBV7-9 and TRBJ1-2; TRBD1 is a possible D gene (6 bases). Trimming removed 3 bases from V and 5 bases from J, with 19 bases in between. In germline, CDR1 is SEHNR, CDR2 FQNEAQ (reference sequence). The CDR3 length is 16 residues.

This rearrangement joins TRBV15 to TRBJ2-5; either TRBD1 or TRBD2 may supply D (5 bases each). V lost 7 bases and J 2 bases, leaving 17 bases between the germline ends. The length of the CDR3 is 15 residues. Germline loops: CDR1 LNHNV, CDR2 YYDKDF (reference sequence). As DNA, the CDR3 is TGTGCCACCACTCCCGAGGGACGACCTCAAGAGACCCAGTACTTC. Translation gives CATTPEGRPQETQYF.

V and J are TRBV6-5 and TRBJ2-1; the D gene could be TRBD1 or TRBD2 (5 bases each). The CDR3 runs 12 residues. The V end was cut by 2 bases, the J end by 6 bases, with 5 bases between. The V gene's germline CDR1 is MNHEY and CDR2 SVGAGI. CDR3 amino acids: CASSYGGNEQFF. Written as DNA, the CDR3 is TGTGCCAGCAGTTACGGGGGCAATGAGCAGTTCTTC.

The CDR3, as DNA: TGCAGCGTTGGCGTCAGGGACTACGAGCAGTACTTC. Amino acid sequence: CSVGVRDYEQYF. The rearrangement joins TRBV29-1 to TRBJ2-7; possible D gene TRBD1, 5 bases. Deletions cut 4 bases from V and 3 bases from J, with 10 bases between. This CDR3 comprises 12 residues. Germline V gene data show CDR1 as SQVTM and CDR2 as ANQGSEA.

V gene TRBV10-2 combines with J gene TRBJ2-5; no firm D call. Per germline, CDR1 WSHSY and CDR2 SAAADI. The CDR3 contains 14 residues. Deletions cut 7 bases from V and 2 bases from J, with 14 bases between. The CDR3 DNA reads TGCGCCAGCACCGGCTGGGAAAGTCAAGAGACCCAGTACTTC. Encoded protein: CASTGWESQETQYF.

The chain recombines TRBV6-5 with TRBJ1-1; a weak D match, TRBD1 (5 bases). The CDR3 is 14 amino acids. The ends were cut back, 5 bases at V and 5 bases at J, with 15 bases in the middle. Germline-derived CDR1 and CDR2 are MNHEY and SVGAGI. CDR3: CASSRSGGGTEAFF. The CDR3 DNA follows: TGTGCCAGCAGTCGCTCGGGGGGAGGAACTGAAGCTTTCTTT.

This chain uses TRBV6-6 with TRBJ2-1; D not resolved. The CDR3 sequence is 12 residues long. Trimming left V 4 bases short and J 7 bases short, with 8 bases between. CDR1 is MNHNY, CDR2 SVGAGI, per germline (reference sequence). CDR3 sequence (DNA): TGTGCCAGCAGTTTAGGCTATAATGAGCAGTTCTTC. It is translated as CASSLGYNEQFF.

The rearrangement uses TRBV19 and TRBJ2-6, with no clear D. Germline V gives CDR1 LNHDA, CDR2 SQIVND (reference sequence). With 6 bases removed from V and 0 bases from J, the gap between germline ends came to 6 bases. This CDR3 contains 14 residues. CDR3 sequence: CASSLFSGANVLTF. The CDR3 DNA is TGTGCCAGTAGCCTCTTCTCTGGGGCCAACGTCCTGACTTTC.

The CDR3 DNA sequence: TGTGCCAGCAGCACCAGGGAGGGCACCGGGGAGCTGTTTTTT. Its translation is CASSTREGTGELFF. V usage is TRBV9 and J usage is TRBJ2-2, with 7 bases fitting TRBD2. V lost 4 bases to trimming and J lost 4 bases; unmatched junction nucleotides: 4. From germline, CDR1 is SGDLS and CDR2 YYNGEE. The CDR3 spans 14 residues. The variable domain in full, with the rest retrieved from reference TRBV9 and TRBJ2-2, is DSGVTQTPKHLITATGQRVTLRCSPRSGDLSVYWYQQSLDQGLQFLIQYYNGEERAKGNILERFSAQQFPDLHSELNLSSLELGDSALYFCASSTREGTGELFFGEGSRLTVL.

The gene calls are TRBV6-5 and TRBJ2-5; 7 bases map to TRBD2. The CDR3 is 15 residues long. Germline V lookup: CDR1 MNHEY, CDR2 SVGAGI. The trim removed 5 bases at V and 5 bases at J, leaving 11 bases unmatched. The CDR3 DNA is TGTGCCAGCAGTCAGAGCCCTAGCGGTCGGGAGACCCAGTACTTC. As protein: CASSQSPSGRETQYF.

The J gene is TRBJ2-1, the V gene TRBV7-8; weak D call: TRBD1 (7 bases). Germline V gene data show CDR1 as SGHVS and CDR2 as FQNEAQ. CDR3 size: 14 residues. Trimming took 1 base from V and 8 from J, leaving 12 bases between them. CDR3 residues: CASSLEARGDEQFF. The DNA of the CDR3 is TGTGCCAGCAGCTTAGAGGCCAGGGGGGATGAGCAGTTCTTC.

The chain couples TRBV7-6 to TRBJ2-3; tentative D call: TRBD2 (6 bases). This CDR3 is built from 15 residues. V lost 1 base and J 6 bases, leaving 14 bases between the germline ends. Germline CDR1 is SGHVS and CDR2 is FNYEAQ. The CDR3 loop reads CASSLVPGVGDTQYF. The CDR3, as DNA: TGTGCCAGCAGCTTAGTGCCGGGAGTTGGCGATACGCAGTATTTT. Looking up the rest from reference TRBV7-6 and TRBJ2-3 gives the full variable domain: GAGVSQSPRYKVTKRGQDVALRCDPISGHVSLYWYRQALGQGPEFLTYFNYEAQQDKSGLPNDRFSAERPEGSISTLTIQRTEQRDSAMYRCASSLVPGVGDTQYFGPGTRLTVL.

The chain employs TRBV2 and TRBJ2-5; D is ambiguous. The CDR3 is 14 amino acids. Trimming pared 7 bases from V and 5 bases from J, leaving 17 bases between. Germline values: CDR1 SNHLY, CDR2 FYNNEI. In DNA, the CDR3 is TGTGCCAGCACCAGTTTAGGGCCTTGGGAGACCCAGTACTTC. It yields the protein CASTSLGPWETQYF.

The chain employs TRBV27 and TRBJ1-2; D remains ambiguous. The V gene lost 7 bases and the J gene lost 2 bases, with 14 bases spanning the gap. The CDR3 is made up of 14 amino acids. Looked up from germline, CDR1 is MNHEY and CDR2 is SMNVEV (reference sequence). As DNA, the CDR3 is TGTGCCAGCATCGGTTCACAGAGCAACTATGGCTACACCTTC. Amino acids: CASIGSQSNYGYTF.

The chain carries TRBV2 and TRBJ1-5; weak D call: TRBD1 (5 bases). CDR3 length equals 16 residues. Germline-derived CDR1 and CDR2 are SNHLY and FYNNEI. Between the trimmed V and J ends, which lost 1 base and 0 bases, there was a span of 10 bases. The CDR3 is CASSEGTPYSNQPQHF. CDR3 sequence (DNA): TGTGCCAGCAGTGAAGGGACACCATATAGCAATCAGCCCCAGCATTTT.

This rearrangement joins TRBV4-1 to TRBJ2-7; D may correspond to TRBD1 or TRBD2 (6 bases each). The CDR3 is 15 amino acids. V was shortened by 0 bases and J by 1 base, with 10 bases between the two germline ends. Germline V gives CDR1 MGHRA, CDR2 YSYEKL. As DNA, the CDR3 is TGCGCCAGCAGCCAAGACGGGGGCGCATCCTACGAGCAGTACTTC. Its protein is CASSQDGGASYEQYF.

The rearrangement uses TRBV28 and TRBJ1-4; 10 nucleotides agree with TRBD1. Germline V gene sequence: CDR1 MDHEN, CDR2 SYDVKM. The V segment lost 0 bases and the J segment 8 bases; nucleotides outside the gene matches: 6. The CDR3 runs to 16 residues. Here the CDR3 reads CASSLWGDRGIEKLFF. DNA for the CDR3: TGTGCCAGCAGTTTATGGGGGGACAGGGGCATCGAAAAACTGTTTTTT.